These 19 T cell receptor beta chains were all obtained from the same sample, sequenced in a study of regulatory T cells in long-lasting Graves disease. This sample's time point: newly diagnosed GD, antithyroid drugs for less than 3 months. Construction of the TCR library relied on RNA isolated from PBMCs. Building of the TCR beta libraries involved iRepertoire HTBI primers and Arm-PCR of CDR3 regions. Via MiXCR, TCRdb re-called the multiplex PCR reads, giving one row per CDR3 protein. Among about 450,000 distinct CDR3 sequences listed, around 15% were seen once. These data were likewise used in another study, on T cells in Graves' hyperthyroidism and ophthalmopathy.

The material sequenced was peripheral blood mononuclear cells (PBMCs), taken at new diagnosis, from a patient treated with antithyroid drugs. Source of these receptors: a woman aged 30 to 39 with Graves disease.

V gene TRBV19 combines with J gene TRBJ2-1; TRBD2 aligns across 10 bases. The CDR3 has 16 residues. CDR1 is LNHDA, CDR2 SQIVND, per germline (reference sequence). The junction had 7 bases not matched to a gene; V was cut back by 5 bases and J by 3 bases. Here the CDR3 DNA reads TGTGCCAGTAGTGTATCTAGCGGGAGTATCTACAATGAGCAGTTCTTC. This gives the protein CASSVSSGSIYNEQFF.

In the case of this clonotype: Possible read error: a much larger clone is one base away. This chain links TRBV2 with TRBJ2-7; D may be TRBD1 (6 bases). In germline, CDR1 is SNHLY, CDR2 FYNNEI. The CDR3 loop spans 11 amino acids. Trimming pared 5 bases from V and 7 bases from J, leaving 9 bases between. This CDR3 is CASSRTAEQYF. DNA for the CDR3: TGTGCCAGCAGTCGGACAGCAGAGCAGTACTTC.

Ten or more counts support this clonotype. V usage is TRBV6-1 and J usage is TRBJ2-7, with 7 positions matching TRBD2. The CDR3 length is 17 residues. Germline V gene lookup returns CDR1 MNHNS and CDR2 SASEGT. The V and J ends lost 7 bases and 0 bases, in that order; junction bases with no gene match: 15. The chain's CDR3 is CASTRVGGTFSSYEQYF. The CDR3 DNA is TGTGCCAGCACTAGGGTGGGGGGGACGTTTAGCTCCTACGAGCAGTACTTC.

In regard to this clonotype: Since a far larger clone is one base different, this is likely a read error. The chain combines TRBV11-2 with TRBJ2-5; D gene unclear. Between the trimmed V and J ends, which lost 5 bases and 4 bases, there was a span of 14 bases. Germline V gives CDR1 SGHAT, CDR2 FQNNGV. This CDR3 has 14 amino acids. CDR3 sequence (DNA): TGTGCCAGCAGCCGGGTAGTAGGCGGAGAGACCCAGTACTTC. Translating gives CASSRVVGGETQYF.

This clonotype was counted a few times. This sequence joins TRBV7-9 and TRBJ2-2; D not resolved. V was cut by 3 bases and J by 14 bases, with 16 bases left in between. In germline, CDR1 is SEHNR, CDR2 FQNEAQ (reference sequence). The CDR3 totals 13 residues. CDR3 sequence reads: CASSLGQTLELFF. The CDR3 region has the DNA TGTGCCAGCAGCTTGGGCCAAACGCTGGAACTGTTTTTT.

At least ten counts were recorded for this clonotype. The CDR3 region has the DNA TGCAGCGTTGAGAAGCGTAGAAGCTCCTACAATGAGCAGTTCTTC. Encoded protein: CSVEKRRSSYNEQFF. The chain is built from TRBV29-1 and TRBJ2-1; unclear D gene. V was trimmed by 3 bases and J by 0 bases, leaving 12 bases between them. In germline, CDR1 is SQVTM, CDR2 ANQGSEA. There are 15 residues in the CDR3.

The chain employs TRBV20-1 and TRBJ2-7; 12 bases are shared with TRBD2. The CDR3 contains 18 residues. Looked up from germline, CDR1 is DFQATT and CDR2 is SNEGSKA (reference sequence). CDR3 amino acids: CRADPGLAGGPLLYEQYF. The CDR3 nucleotides read TGCAGGGCCGACCCAGGGCTAGCGGGAGGGCCGCTACTTTACGAGCAGTACTTC.

The count of this clonotype is one. J is TRBJ1-2 and V is TRBV7-9, with 9 positions matching TRBD1. J lost 8 bases, V lost 4 bases, and 11 bases had no gene match. The CDR3 extends over 15 amino acids. Germline loops: CDR1 SEHNR, CDR2 FQNEAQ (reference sequence). The CDR3 DNA is TGTGCCAGCAGCTCTCCGGGACAGGGAGTCCCGGGCTACACCTTC. Protein: CASSSPGQGVPGYTF.

Many counts were recorded for this clonotype. The chain uses TRBV24-1 and TRBJ2-1, with 9 bases fitting TRBD1. With the DNA end fitting TRBJ2-5 better, the J assignment may be wrong. Germline CDR1 KGHDR, CDR2 SFDVKD. The CDR3 runs 16 residues. CDR3 DNA: TGTGCCACCAGTGATTCAGGGACAGGGACCGGAGAGACCCAGTACTTC. It specifies CATSDSGTGTGETQYF.

This clonotype has ten or more counts. The gene calls are TRBV7-3 and TRBJ2-2; the D is unclear. The CDR3 length is 14 residues. Germline assignment: CDR1 SGHTA and CDR2 FQGTGA. V lost 5 bases and J lost 4, with 11 bases in between. The CDR3 nucleotides are TGTGCCAGCAGCCCTTCTGGTCCCACCGGGGAGCTGTTTTTT. Translation gives CASSPSGPTGELFF. The full variable domain, its missing parts supplied by reference TRBV7-3 and TRBJ2-2, is GAGVSQTPSNKVTEKGKYVELRCDPISGHTALYWYRQSLGQGPEFLIYFQGTGAADDSGLPNDRFFAVRPEGSVSTLKIQRTERGDSAVYLCASSPSGPTGELFFGEGSRLTVL.

This clonotype has at least ten counts. This rearrangement joins TRBV27 to TRBJ1-5; D ambiguous. V shed 6 bases and J shed 6 bases, with 9 bases lying between them. The CDR3 extends over 12 amino acids. Germline lookup yields CDR1 MNHEY and CDR2 SMNVEV (reference sequence). The CDR3: CASSLRGQPQHF. As DNA, the CDR3 is TGTGCCAGCAGCTTGAGAGGTCAGCCCCAGCATTTT.

V usage is TRBV29-1 and J usage is TRBJ1-5, with D unresolved. Per germline, CDR1 SQVTM and CDR2 ANQGSEA. The V gene lost 5 bases and the J gene lost 8 bases, with 13 bases spanning the gap. The CDR3 covers 12 residues. DNA of the CDR3: TGCAGCGTTACGACGCGGGGAGAGCCCCAGCATTTT. Its translation is CSVTTRGEPQHF.

This clonotype appeared many times. CDR3 in amino acids: CASSQVGLAGGEDTQYF. In DNA, the CDR3 is TGCGCCAGCAGCCAGGTTGGGCTAGCGGGAGGGGAGGATACGCAGTATTTT. V and J are TRBV5-1 and TRBJ2-3, with TRBD2 matching 12 bases. This CDR3 region has 17 residues. Unmatched junction bases numbered 12, after V lost 4 bases and J lost 6 bases. The germline V gene has CDR1 SGHRS and CDR2 YFSETQ.

This clonotype was detected ten times or more. The chain combines TRBV29-1 with TRBJ2-6; D uncertain. CDR1 is SQVTM and CDR2 is ANQGSEA in the germline V gene. Trimming took 4 bases from V and 0 from J, leaving 4 bases between them. This CDR3 spans 13 amino acids. The CDR3 sequence: CSVGSSGANVLTF. CDR3 in DNA: TGCAGCGTTGGGAGCTCTGGGGCCAACGTCCTGACTTTC.

V gene TRBV2 combines with J gene TRBJ1-2; 9 nucleotides match TRBD1. CDR1 and CDR2 from the germline V gene are SNHLY and FYNNEI. V gave up 5 bases and J gave up 2 bases; unmatched junction bases: 3. The CDR3 is 14 amino acids. CDR3 sequence (DNA): TGTGCCAGCAGTTGGACAGGGGAGAACTATGGCTACACCTTC. This gives the protein CASSWTGENYGYTF. Drawing the rest from reference TRBV2 and TRBJ1-2, the complete variable domain is EPEVTQTPSHQVTQMGQEVILRCVPISNHLYFYWYRQILGQKVEFLVSFYNNEISEKSEIFDDQFSVERPDGSNFTLKIRSTKLEDSAMYFCASSWTGENYGYTFGSGTRLTVV.

This clonotype was seen many times. The rearrangement links TRBV24-1 to TRBJ2-3; the match to TRBD2 covers 8 bases. CDR1 is KGHDR and CDR2 is SFDVKD in the germline V gene. V lost 10 bases, J lost 2 bases, and 4 bases stayed unmatched. The CDR3 totals 13 residues. CDR3 DNA sequence: TGTGCCACTAATAGCGGGGACACAGATACGCAGTATTTT. This encodes CATNSGDTDTQYF.

This clonotype was recorded at least ten times. The rearrangement links TRBV3-1 to TRBJ2-2, with D possibly being TRBD2 (5 bases). Germline CDR1 LGHDT, CDR2 YNNKEL (reference sequence). The V end was cut by 9 bases, the J end by 1 base, with 6 bases between. The CDR3 runs to 12 residues. CDR3 amino acids: CASGRNTGELFF. The DNA of the CDR3 is TGTGCCAGTGGGAGGAACACCGGGGAGCTGTTTTTT.

This clonotype was counted at least ten times. This sequence joins TRBV7-8 and TRBJ2-1; TRBD2 aligns across 12 bases. This CDR3 region has 14 residues. Germline-derived CDR1 and CDR2 are SGHVS and FQNEAQ. With 3 bases clipped from V and 8 bases from J, the junction kept 2 bases outside the gene matches. CDR3 DNA: TGTGCCAGCAGCTTTCTAGCGGGAGGGCATGAGCAGTTCTTC. Translating it yields CASSFLAGGHEQFF.

Turning to this clonotype: The missing conserved phenylalanine or tryptophan at the end of this CDR3 makes a read error likely. CDR3 bases: TGTGCCAGCAGTTTAGGAGGAGCGGGGGAGACCCAGTACTCC. This gives the protein CASSLGGAGETQYS. The V call is TRBV12-3 or TRBV12-4, the J call TRBJ2-5; the match to TRBD2 covers 7 bases. This CDR3 has 14 residues. Losses at the gene ends were 1 base for V and 5 bases for J; bases not matched to a gene: 4.